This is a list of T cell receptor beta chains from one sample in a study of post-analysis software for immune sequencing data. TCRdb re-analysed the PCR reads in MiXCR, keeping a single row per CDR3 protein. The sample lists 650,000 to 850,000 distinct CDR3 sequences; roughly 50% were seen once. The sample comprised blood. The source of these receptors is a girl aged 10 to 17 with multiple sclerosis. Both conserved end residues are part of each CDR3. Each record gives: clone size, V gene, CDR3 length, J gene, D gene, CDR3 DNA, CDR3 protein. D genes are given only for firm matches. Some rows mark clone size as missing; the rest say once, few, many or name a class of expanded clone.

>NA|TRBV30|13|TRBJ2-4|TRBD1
TGTGCCTGGATGGCAGGGGGAGTAAACATTCAGTACTTC
CAWMAGGVNIQYF
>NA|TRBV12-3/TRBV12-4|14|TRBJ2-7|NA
TGTGCCAGCAGTTTTGGTCTCTTAGCCTACGAGCAGTACTTC
CASSFGLLAYEQYF
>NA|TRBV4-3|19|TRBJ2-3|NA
TGCGCCAGCAGCCAAGATAAAGGCCTCCTAGGACGGGATGGAGATACGCAGTATTTT
CASSQDKGLLGRDGDTQYF
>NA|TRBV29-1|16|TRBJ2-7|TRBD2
TGCAGCGTTCAGACTAGCGGGAGGGCCATCTCCTACGAGCAGTACTTC
CSVQTSGRAISYEQYF
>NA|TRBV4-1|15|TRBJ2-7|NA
TGCGCCAGCAGCCGTTCGGAGGGGAGTGGATACGAGCAGTACTTC
CASSRSEGSGYEQYF
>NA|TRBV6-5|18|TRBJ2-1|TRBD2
TGTGCCAGCAGTTACACCCCCTTACTAGCGGGAGAGACGAATGAGCAGTTCTTC
CASSYTPLLAGETNEQFF
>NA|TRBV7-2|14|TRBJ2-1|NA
TGTGCCAGCAGCTTGGGCCTAGCCCCCGGTGAGCAGTTCTTC
CASSLGLAPGEQFF
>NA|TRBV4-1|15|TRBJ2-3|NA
TGCGCCAGCAGAAAGGAGGGACAGTACACAGATACGCAGTATTTT
CASRKEGQYTDTQYF
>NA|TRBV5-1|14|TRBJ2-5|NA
TGCGCCAGCAGCTTGAATGAGAGGAAAGAGACCCAGTACTTC
CASSLNERKETQYF
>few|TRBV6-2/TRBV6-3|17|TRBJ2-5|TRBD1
TGTGCCAGCAGTTACCCCCGGACAGGGGTTTCGAGAGAGACCCAGTACTTC
CASSYPRTGVSRETQYF